This T cell receptor beta chain was identified during a study of CD8+ T cells in alopecia areata (dated by TCRdb to between 2018 and 2020). In the study overall: The treated patients took part in an open-label pilot trial in which moderate-to-severe alopecia areata was treated with oral tofacitinib at 5 to 10 mg twice daily. immunoSEQ multiplex PCR using 35 Vbeta forward primers and 13 Jbeta reverse primers was used to amplify TCRbeta CDR3 regions. Patients received tofacitinib for 6 to 18 months and were then followed off drug for 6 months to check for delayed response and recurrence. Biopsies were taken from tofacitinib-treated patients at baseline and at 4 and 24 weeks of treatment, and a later scalp biopsy was taken in several of the tofacitinib-treated patients. On the human side, TCRbeta sequencing was run on scalp tissue and on sorted CD4+ and CD8+ peripheral blood T cells from healthy controls and from alopecia areata patients with either patchy or totalis/universalis disease. High-throughput TCRbeta sequencing was used to examine T cell clonal expansion in alopecia areata in both the C3H/HeJ mouse model and human patients. Disease severity in treated patients was measured with the SALT score, which quantifies the percentage of affected scalp surface area. The RNA source kit depended on sample type: the PAXgene miRNA kit for fixed scalp, the miRNeasy kit for PBMCs, and the RNeasy kit for mouse skin. Clonality in the scalp was compared among normal scalp (n=4), patchy alopecia areata scalp (n=8), and alopecia totalis/universalis scalp (n=8). Beyond this particular receptor, the publication reports: Compared with mice, TCR sequences shared between patients were less clear, possibly partly because of HLA diversity across the patient population. Higher clonality and more expanded CD8+ clones were observed in lesional scalp than in normal scalp, particularly in alopecia totalis/universalis, a finding suggestive of antigenic drive. Unlike mouse skin, where gammadelta T cells dominate, normal human skin contains resident alphabeta T cells that get sequenced too, which complicates analysis of the scalp TCR repertoire. Because the treated cohort was small and included a single nonresponder, larger studies are needed to assess links between baseline CD8+ expansion and response. Many expanded lesional clones were found to persist in scalp and blood during tofacitinib treatment, and relapse after treatment cessation may be partly explained by this persistence. Scalp clonality and the number of expanded CD8+ clones among the top 100 scalp clones were significantly decreased by tofacitinib.

This clone came up a few times. Its recognized antigen is unknown. Per-base quality was not reported, and no clone a single base away is much larger than it. V is cut back by 5 bases and J by 4 bases, with 3 bases in the junction unmatched. The CDR3 runs 13 amino acids, cysteine and phenylalanine included. Kept here is only the CDR3 DNA, which spans 39 bases and is read in frame from base 1. The germline V gene provides CDR1 SGHVS and CDR2 FNYEAQ. This sample's treatment or condition label indicates: oral pan-JAK inhibitor, 5-10 mg twice daily. Peripheral blood and lesional scalp punch biopsies were obtained from patients with alopecia areata. PBMCs were isolated by density centrifugation and stained for CD3, CD4 and CD8, after which CD4+ and CD8+ T cells were sorted on a FACSAria. Library preparation used the immunoSEQ multiplex PCR assay. RNA was extracted from all samples and reverse transcribed into cDNA as template for TCR sequencing. First-strand cDNA was synthesized with SuperScript III using a 2:1 mix of oligo-dT and random hexamers. A synthetic immune receptor repertoire was used to measure amplification bias, and any remaining bias was corrected computationally. Concerning the study's data processing: Raw reads were preprocessed for error removal, and CDR3 was defined according to IMGT conventions as running from the conserved cysteine to phenylalanine. Clonality was computed as 1 minus the Shannon entropy, with the entropy normalized by log2 of the number of productive unique TCRs. Whether each scalp clone was CD4 or CD8 was inferred by checking scalp TCRbeta sequences against the CD4 and CD8 repertoires from sorted blood. TCRdb carries this immuneACCESS record with in-frame sequences only. Its versions omit some clonotypes, under half of them owing to an unresolved V gene in the studies checked, with the rest unexplained. V, J and clone size were drawn from that table, and D and trimming were deduced from the DNA. This sample gives roughly 200,000 clones in total; roughly two fifths of them show up just once. Roughly 2.8% of the sample is in the top ten clones.

The sequencing here drew on CD4+ T cells sorted from blood, taken around week 37, from a patient treated with tofacitinib. The sequence links TRBV7-6 to TRBJ1-1; 8 middle bases align to TRBD1. The TCR originated in a human donor with alopecia areata. In nucleotides, the sequence is TGTGCCAGCAGCACCGGACAGGGCACTGAAGCTTTCTTT. Translated, it reads CASSTGQGTEAFF.